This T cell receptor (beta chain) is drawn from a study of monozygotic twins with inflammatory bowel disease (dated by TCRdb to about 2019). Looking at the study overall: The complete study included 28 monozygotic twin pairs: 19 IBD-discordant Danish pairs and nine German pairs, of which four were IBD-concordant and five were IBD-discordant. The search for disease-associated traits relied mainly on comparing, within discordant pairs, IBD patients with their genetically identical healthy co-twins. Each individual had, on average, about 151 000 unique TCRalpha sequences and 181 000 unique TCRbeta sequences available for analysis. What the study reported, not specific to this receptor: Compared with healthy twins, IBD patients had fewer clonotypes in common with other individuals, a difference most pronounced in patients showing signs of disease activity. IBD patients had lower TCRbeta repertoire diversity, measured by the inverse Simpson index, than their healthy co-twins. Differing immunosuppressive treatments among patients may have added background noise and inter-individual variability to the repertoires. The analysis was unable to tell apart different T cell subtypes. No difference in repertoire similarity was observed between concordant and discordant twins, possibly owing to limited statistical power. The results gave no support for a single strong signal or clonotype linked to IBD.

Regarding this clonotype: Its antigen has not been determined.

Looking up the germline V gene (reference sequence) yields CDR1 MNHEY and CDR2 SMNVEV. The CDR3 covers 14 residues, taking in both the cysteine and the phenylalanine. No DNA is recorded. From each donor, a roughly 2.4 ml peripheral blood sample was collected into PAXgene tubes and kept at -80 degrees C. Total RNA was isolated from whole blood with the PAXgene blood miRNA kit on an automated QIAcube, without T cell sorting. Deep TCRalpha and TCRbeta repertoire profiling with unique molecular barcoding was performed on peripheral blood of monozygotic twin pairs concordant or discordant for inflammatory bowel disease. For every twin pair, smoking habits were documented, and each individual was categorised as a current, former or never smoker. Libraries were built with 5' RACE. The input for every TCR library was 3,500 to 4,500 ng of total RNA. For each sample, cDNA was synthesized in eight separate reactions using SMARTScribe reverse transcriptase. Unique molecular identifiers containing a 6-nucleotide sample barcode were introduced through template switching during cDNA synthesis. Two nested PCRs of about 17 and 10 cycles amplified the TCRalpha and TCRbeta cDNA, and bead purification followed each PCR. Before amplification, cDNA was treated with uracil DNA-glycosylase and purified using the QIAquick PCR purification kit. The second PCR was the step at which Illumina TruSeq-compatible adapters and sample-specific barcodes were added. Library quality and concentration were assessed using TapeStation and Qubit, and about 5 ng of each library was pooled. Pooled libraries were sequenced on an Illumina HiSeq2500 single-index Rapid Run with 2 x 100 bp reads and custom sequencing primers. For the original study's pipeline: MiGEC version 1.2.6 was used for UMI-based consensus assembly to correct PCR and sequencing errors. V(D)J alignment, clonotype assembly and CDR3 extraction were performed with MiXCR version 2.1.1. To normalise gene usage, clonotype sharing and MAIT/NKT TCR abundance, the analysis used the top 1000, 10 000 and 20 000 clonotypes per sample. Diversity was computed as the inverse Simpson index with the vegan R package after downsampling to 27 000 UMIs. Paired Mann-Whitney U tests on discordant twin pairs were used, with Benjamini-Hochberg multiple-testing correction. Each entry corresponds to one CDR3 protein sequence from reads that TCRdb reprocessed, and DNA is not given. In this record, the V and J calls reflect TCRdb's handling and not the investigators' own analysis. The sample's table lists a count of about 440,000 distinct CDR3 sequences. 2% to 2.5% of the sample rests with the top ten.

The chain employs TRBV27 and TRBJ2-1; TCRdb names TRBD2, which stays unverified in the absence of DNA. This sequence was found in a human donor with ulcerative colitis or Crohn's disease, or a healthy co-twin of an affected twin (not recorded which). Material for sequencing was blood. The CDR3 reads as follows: CASGGQWETNEQFF.